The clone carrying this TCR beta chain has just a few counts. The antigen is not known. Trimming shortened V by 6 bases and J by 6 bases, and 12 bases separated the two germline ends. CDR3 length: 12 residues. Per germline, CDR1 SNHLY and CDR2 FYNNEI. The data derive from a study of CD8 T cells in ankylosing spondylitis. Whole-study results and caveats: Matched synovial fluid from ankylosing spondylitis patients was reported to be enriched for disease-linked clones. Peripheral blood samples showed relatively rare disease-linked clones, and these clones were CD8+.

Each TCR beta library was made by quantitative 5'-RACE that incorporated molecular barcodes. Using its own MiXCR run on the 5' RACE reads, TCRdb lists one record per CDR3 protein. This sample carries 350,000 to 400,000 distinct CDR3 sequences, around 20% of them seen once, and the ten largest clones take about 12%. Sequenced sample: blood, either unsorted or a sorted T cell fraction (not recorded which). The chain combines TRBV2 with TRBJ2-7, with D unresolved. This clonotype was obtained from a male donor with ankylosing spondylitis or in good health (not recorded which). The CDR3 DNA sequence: TGTGCCAGCAGGCCCCTTGACCCCGAGCAGTACTTC. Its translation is CASRPLDPEQYF.